The clone carrying this TCR beta chain was observed at least ten times. The sample originates from a study of read filtering for tumor transcriptome and immune sequencing. Molecular barcoded adaptors covering alpha/delta and beta/gamma chains were used on 400 ng RNA. TCRdb re-called the reads through MiXCR, storing one row per CDR3 protein. The sample lists about 130,000 distinct CDR3 sequences; approximately 13% were seen once. With V trimmed by 1 base and J by 3 bases, 5 bases remained unmatched. This CDR3 region has 15 residues. Germline CDR1 and CDR2: DFQATT and SNEGSKA (reference sequence). J is TRBJ2-3 and V is TRBV20-1; TRBD1 agrees at 9 bases. The origin of this receptor is a donor aged 40 or older with multiple myeloma. Sequences were obtained from a population of CD138-negative cells sorted from bone marrow. In DNA, the CDR3 is TGCAGTGCTAGAGGGACAGGGGTTGGGACAGATACGCAGTATTTT. It encodes CSARGTGVGTDTQYF.